Following are 5 T cell receptor beta chains from one sample sequenced in a study of T cells after yellow fever vaccination. Each CDR3 protein is one row after TCRdb ran MiXCR on the 5' RACE reads. The sample shows fewer than 150,000 distinct CDR3 sequences, about 7.8% of them seen only once. The specimen comprised CD4+ T cells sorted from PBMCs, sampled approximately 40 days after the first yellow fever vaccination. Receptors were obtained from a man younger than 30 who received the YFV17D yellow fever vaccine.

This clonotype was counted ten times or more. The CDR3 spells CASSLDVAGGYNEQFF. In DNA form, the CDR3 reads TGTGCCAGCAGCTTAGATGTAGCGGGGGGTTACAATGAGCAGTTCTTC. V usage is TRBV11-1 and J usage is TRBJ2-1; 10 positions agree with TRBD2. This CDR3 has 16 residues. CDR1 is SGHAT and CDR2 is FQDESV in the germline V gene (reference sequence). V dropped 1 base and J dropped 4; count of bases not matched to a gene: 4.

This clonotype was observed at least ten times. J is TRBJ1-1 and V is TRBV4-2; D is unresolved. The germline V and J ends were trimmed by 2 bases and 1 base, with 11 bases remaining between them. The germline V gene has CDR1 LGHNA and CDR2 YNFKEQ. The length of the CDR3 is 15 residues. CDR3 DNA: TGTGCCAGCAGCCAACCCCAAGGTCGGAACACTGAAGCTTTCTTT. It specifies CASSQPQGRNTEAFF.

Ten or more counts support this clonotype. V and J are TRBV24-1 and TRBJ2-3; D possibly corresponds to TRBD2 (5 bases). Germline values: CDR1 KGHDR, CDR2 SFDVKD. The CDR3 is 15 amino acids. Trimming shortened V by 3 bases and J by 0 bases, and 9 bases separated the two germline ends. CDR3 sequence reads: CATSDPRTSTDTQYF. The CDR3 DNA sequence: TGTGCCACCAGTGATCCCAGGACTAGCACAGATACGCAGTATTTT.

This clonotype was counted at least ten times. The V call is TRBV12-3 or TRBV12-4, the J call TRBJ2-1; 9 positions agree with TRBD1. With 4 bases clipped from V and 6 bases from J, the junction kept 7 bases outside the gene matches. The CDR3 runs 15 residues. The CDR3 sequence: CASSSPGTGTNEQFF. The CDR3 coding sequence is TGTGCCAGCAGTTCCCCCGGGACAGGGACCAATGAGCAGTTCTTC.

Points on this clonotype: A clone one base away is much larger, so this may be a read error. The chain recombines TRBV28 with TRBJ2-2, with TRBD2 matching over 7 bases. The CDR3 consists of 15 residues. V shed 10 bases, J shed 1 base, and the junction held 9 bases outside the gene matches. Germline CDR1 MDHEN, CDR2 SYDVKM. The DNA of the CDR3 is TGTGCCATTTCCGGGGGGAGGCTGAACACCGGGGAGCTGTTTTTT. This sequence encodes CAISGGRLNTGELFF.